This T cell receptor beta chain is from a study of Ad26.COV2.S vaccination and SARS-CoV-2 variants. General study results and limits: Vaccine and placebo recipients had comparable breadth of non-spike TCRs. It is possible that the TCR breadth and depth analyses underestimated the total T cell responses.

As regards this clone: The target antigen is unknown.

Germline V gene lookup returns CDR1 KGHSH and CDR2 LQKENI. V lost 4 bases to trimming and J lost 3 bases, with 15 bases between them. The CDR3 length is 15 residues. Treatment defined: roughly 20 received Ad26.COV2.S at low or high dose, single or two shots; several received placebo; per-sample allocation not given. The samples were gathered on day 63 after the first injection of vaccine or placebo. Vaccine was an Ad26 vector expressing Wuhan-strain SARS-CoV-2 spike. Profiled with immunoSEQ multiplex PCR; TCRdb holds only in-frame clones, not every one. The table shows roughly 330,000 clones, with about 90% occurring only once.

The chain uses TRBV18 and TRBJ1-2; no firm D call. This TCR derives from a person between 18 and 60 years old who received the Ad26.COV2.S COVID-19 vaccine or a placebo. The specimen comprised peripheral blood, sampled in a trial of Ad26.COV2.S vaccine versus placebo. The CDR3 sequence is CASSQAPTSDYGYTF. The CDR3 DNA reads TGTGCCAGCTCACAAGCGCCGACCTCCGACTATGGCTACACCTTC.